Given below is one TCR beta chain in context. Antigen specificity is unknown. 60 Vbeta and 13 Jbeta primers were used in PCR. The data were produced by immunoSEQ multiplex PCR, yet TCRdb's version contains in-frame clones alone and is incomplete. The top ten clones hold 2% to 3% of a sample with 85,000 to 130,000 clones, 75% of them seen once. The data originate from a study of cytomegalovirus exposure and HLA in healthy donors. Germline V gene sequence: CDR1 SEHNR, CDR2 FQNEAQ (reference sequence). V trimming: 2 bases; J trimming: 5 bases; junction bases outside the gene matches: 11. The length of the CDR3 is 16 residues. Whole-study results and caveats: According to a later analysis, donors in an Asian-associated ancestry cluster reportedly had fewer N-insertions than the roughly 630-donor mean. In vitro confirmation showed three CMV-associated chains to be CMV antigen specific. Cytomegalovirus association was assigned to around 150 TCR beta chains. Indistinguishable V segments, including TRBV6-2 and TRBV6-3, were excluded.

The chain links TRBV7-9 to TRBJ1-2, with 7 bases matching TRBD1. The sequencing input was PBMCs. This clonotype originated in a man aged 40-49 years in good health and CMV-seronegative. The CDR3 region has the DNA TGTGCCAGCAGCTTAAGCGAGGGGGCGGAAAGATATGGCTACACCTTC. The encoded protein is CASSLSEGAERYGYTF.